Listed below are T cell receptor beta chains from one sample, sequenced in a study of blood T cells in healthy people across ages. TCRdb re-called the 5' RACE reads with MiXCR, one entry per CDR3 protein. The table records 800,000 to 900,000 distinct CDR3 sequences, about 62% of them present only once. The sequenced material came from blood. The receptors were gathered from a man aged 25-45 years in good health. The CDR3 runs from the conserved cysteine through the conserved F or W. A D gene is named only where the DNA matches it firmly. Size is omitted from some rows. Given values are once, few, many or a class for expanded clones.

j_gene: TRBJ2-3; d_gene: NA; abundance: few; v_gene: TRBV14; len: 14; CDR3nt: TGTGCCAGCAGCATAGGGACTTTCACAGATACGCAGTATTTT; CDR3aa: CASSIGTFTDTQYF
j_gene: TRBJ1-5; d_gene: TRBD1; abundance: NA; v_gene: TRBV2; len: 17; CDR3nt: TGTGCCAGCAGGCGGACAGGGGGCCGAGATAGCAATCAGCCCCAGCATTTT; CDR3aa: CASRRTGGRDSNQPQHF
j_gene: TRBJ2-1; d_gene: NA; abundance: NA; v_gene: TRBV5-6; len: 12; CDR3nt: TGTGCCAGCAGCCGGATGGCCTATGAGCAGTTCTTC; CDR3aa: CASSRMAYEQFF
j_gene: TRBJ2-3; d_gene: NA; abundance: NA; v_gene: TRBV12-3/TRBV12-4; len: 16; CDR3nt: TGTGCCAGCACCTGGGGGCGGGGCCCTAGCACAGATACGCAGTATTTT; CDR3aa: CASTWGRGPSTDTQYF
j_gene: TRBJ1-2; d_gene: NA; abundance: NA; v_gene: TRBV29-1; len: 13; CDR3nt: TGCAGCGCCCAGGAGGGGCTTAGCTATGGCTACACCTTC; CDR3aa: CSAQEGLSYGYTF
j_gene: TRBJ2-1; d_gene: NA; abundance: NA; v_gene: TRBV7-8; len: 17; CDR3nt: TGTGCCAGCAGCTTAGGCTGGGACCCCAGCTCCTACAATGAGCAGTTCTTC; CDR3aa: CASSLGWDPSSYNEQFF
j_gene: TRBJ1-6; d_gene: NA; abundance: NA; v_gene: TRBV12-3/TRBV12-4; len: 12; CDR3nt: TGTGCCTCACAGGTTACTAATTCACCCCTCCACTTT; CDR3aa: CASQVTNSPLHF
j_gene: TRBJ1-2; d_gene: NA; abundance: NA; v_gene: TRBV10-3; len: 13; CDR3nt: TGTGCCATCAGTGTAGGGGTTAACTATGGCTACACCTTC; CDR3aa: CAISVGVNYGYTF
j_gene: TRBJ2-1; d_gene: TRBD2; abundance: once; v_gene: TRBV7-9; len: 16; CDR3nt: TGTGCCAGCAGAAATCGAGCTAGCGGGGGGGCTAATGAGCAGTTCTTC; CDR3aa: CASRNRASGGANEQFF
j_gene: TRBJ1-2; d_gene: TRBD1; abundance: NA; v_gene: TRBV20-1; len: 14; CDR3nt: TGCAGTGCAACCCGGGACAGGGTAATCTATGGCTACACCTTC; CDR3aa: CSATRDRVIYGYTF
j_gene: TRBJ2-2; d_gene: NA; abundance: NA; v_gene: TRBV4-3; len: 17; CDR3nt: TGCGCCAGCAGCCATCCTAGTCGGGGGCCTAACACCGGGGAGCTGTTTTTT; CDR3aa: CASSHPSRGPNTGELFF
j_gene: TRBJ2-1; d_gene: NA; abundance: NA; v_gene: TRBV20-1; len: 16; CDR3nt: TGCAGTGCTAGCTACAGGGCCGTGAGCTCCTACAATGAGCAGTTCTTC; CDR3aa: CSASYRAVSSYNEQFF
j_gene: TRBJ2-2; d_gene: TRBD2; abundance: NA; v_gene: TRBV4-3; len: 17; CDR3nt: TGCGCCAGCAGCCAAGCCCCGGGCGGGGGGATCACCGGGGAGCTGTTTTTT; CDR3aa: CASSQAPGGGITGELFF
j_gene: TRBJ2-7; d_gene: TRBD1; abundance: NA; v_gene: TRBV9; len: 14; CDR3nt: TGTGCCAGCAGCGGCAGACAGGGAGACCACGAGCAGTACTTC; CDR3aa: CASSGRQGDHEQYF
j_gene: TRBJ2-5; d_gene: TRBD1; abundance: NA; v_gene: TRBV2; len: 15; CDR3nt: TGTGCCAGCAGTGAATCGGGACAGGGCCCAGAGACCCAGTACTTC; CDR3aa: CASSESGQGPETQYF
j_gene: TRBJ2-3; d_gene: NA; abundance: once; v_gene: TRBV6-2/TRBV6-3; len: 15; CDR3nt: TGTGCCAGCAGTTCGCCCGGGACGCCCACAGATACGCAGTATTTT; CDR3aa: CASSSPGTPTDTQYF
j_gene: TRBJ2-7; d_gene: TRBD1; abundance: NA; v_gene: TRBV11-2; len: 16; CDR3nt: TGTGCCAGCAGCTTAGTCGCGGGACAGGGGTGGTACGAGCAGTACTTC; CDR3aa: CASSLVAGQGWYEQYF
j_gene: TRBJ2-1; d_gene: NA; abundance: NA; v_gene: TRBV4-2; len: 15; CDR3nt: TGTGCCAGCAGCCCAAATTTACTGAGGGCCAATGAGCAGTTCTTC; CDR3aa: CASSPNLLRANEQFF
j_gene: TRBJ2-5; d_gene: NA; abundance: NA; v_gene: TRBV29-1; len: 13; CDR3nt: TGCAGCGTTGAAGAAAAGGTGGGGGAGACCCAGTACTTC; CDR3aa: CSVEEKVGETQYF
j_gene: TRBJ1-2; d_gene: NA; abundance: NA; v_gene: TRBV4-3; len: 13; CDR3nt: TGCGCCAGCAGCCAAGACCTTTTCGATGGCTACACCTTC; CDR3aa: CASSQDLFDGYTF
j_gene: TRBJ2-7; d_gene: TRBD1; abundance: many; v_gene: TRBV7-9; len: 15; CDR3nt: TGTGCCAGCAGCTTAAGGACAGGGGGCGCGGGGGAGCAGTACTTC; CDR3aa: CASSLRTGGAGEQYF
j_gene: TRBJ2-1; d_gene: TRBD2; abundance: few; v_gene: TRBV7-3; len: 15; CDR3nt: TGTGCCAGCAGCCAGCGGGGGGGCTCCTACAATGAGCAGTTCTTC; CDR3aa: CASSQRGGSYNEQFF
j_gene: TRBJ2-3; d_gene: NA; abundance: NA; v_gene: TRBV6-2/TRBV6-3; len: 12; CDR3nt: TGTGCCAGCAGAATCAACGCAGATACGCAGTATTTT; CDR3aa: CASRINADTQYF
j_gene: TRBJ1-5; d_gene: NA; abundance: NA; v_gene: TRBV6-6; len: 14; CDR3nt: TGTGCCAGCAGTTCCAGCGGGGACTATCAGCCCCAGCATTTT; CDR3aa: CASSSSGDYQPQHF
j_gene: TRBJ1-5; d_gene: TRBD1; abundance: NA; v_gene: TRBV7-8; len: 14; CDR3nt: TGTGCCAGCAGCTCCGGACAGGGGAGGGAGCCCCAGCATTTT; CDR3aa: CASSSGQGREPQHF
j_gene: TRBJ1-2; d_gene: NA; abundance: NA; v_gene: TRBV10-2; len: 15; CDR3nt: TGCGCCAGCAGTGAGTCACAGGCCAACTACTATGGCTACACCTTC; CDR3aa: CASSESQANYYGYTF
j_gene: TRBJ1-2; d_gene: TRBD1; abundance: NA; v_gene: TRBV7-2; len: 16; CDR3nt: TGTGCCAGCAGCTCGCTCGACAGGGTGATCCGCTATGGCTACACCTTC; CDR3aa: CASSSLDRVIRYGYTF
j_gene: TRBJ2-1; d_gene: TRBD2; abundance: NA; v_gene: TRBV30; len: 16; CDR3nt: TGTGCCTGGACCCTAGCGGGGACGAGCTCCTACAATGAGCAGTTCTTC; CDR3aa: CAWTLAGTSSYNEQFF
j_gene: TRBJ1-2; d_gene: NA; abundance: few; v_gene: TRBV27; len: 12; CDR3nt: TGTGCCACCTTCAGACAGTACACTGGCTACACCTTC; CDR3aa: CATFRQYTGYTF
j_gene: TRBJ2-7; d_gene: NA; abundance: few; v_gene: TRBV15; len: 14; CDR3nt: TGTGCCACCAGCAGAGATTCGGGCGTGGCCGAGCAGTACTTC; CDR3aa: CATSRDSGVAEQYF
j_gene: TRBJ2-3; d_gene: TRBD1; abundance: NA; v_gene: TRBV10-3; len: 15; CDR3nt: TGTGCCTCAGGAGAGGGACAGGGCGGCGCAGATACGCAGTATTTT; CDR3aa: CASGEGQGGADTQYF
j_gene: TRBJ2-5; d_gene: TRBD2; abundance: NA; v_gene: TRBV20-1; len: 16; CDR3nt: TGCAGTGCTAGAGACCCCGGACTAGCGGGGGGGCATGAGCAGTACTTC; CDR3aa: CSARDPGLAGGHEQYF
j_gene: TRBJ1-1; d_gene: NA; abundance: NA; v_gene: TRBV28; len: 15; CDR3nt: TGTGCCAGCAGTGGATCGGGACTCCTGAACACTGAGGCTTTCTTT; CDR3aa: CASSGSGLLNTEAFF
j_gene: TRBJ2-4; d_gene: NA; abundance: few; v_gene: TRBV7-2; len: 14; CDR3nt: TGTGCCAGCAGCTTAGGCCTAGGGGAAGCCATTCAGTACTTC; CDR3aa: CASSLGLGEAIQYF
j_gene: TRBJ2-5; d_gene: NA; abundance: once; v_gene: TRBV25-1; len: 15; CDR3nt: TGTGCCAGCAGTCCCCACTTCGGTTACCAAGAGACCCAGTACTTC; CDR3aa: CASSPHFGYQETQYF
j_gene: TRBJ2-5; d_gene: TRBD2; abundance: NA; v_gene: TRBV5-1; len: 15; CDR3nt: TGCGCCAGCAGCTCGATACTAGCGGCTCAAGAGACCCAGTACTTC; CDR3aa: CASSSILAAQETQYF
j_gene: TRBJ1-4; d_gene: NA; abundance: NA; v_gene: TRBV6-5; len: 13; CDR3nt: TGTGCCAGCAGCGGGGGTATCAAGGAGAAACTGTTTTTT; CDR3aa: CASSGGIKEKLFF
j_gene: TRBJ1-5; d_gene: TRBD1; abundance: NA; v_gene: TRBV28; len: 14; CDR3nt: TGTGCCAGCGGTCTGGGGACAGAGTATCAGCCCCAGCATTTT; CDR3aa: CASGLGTEYQPQHF